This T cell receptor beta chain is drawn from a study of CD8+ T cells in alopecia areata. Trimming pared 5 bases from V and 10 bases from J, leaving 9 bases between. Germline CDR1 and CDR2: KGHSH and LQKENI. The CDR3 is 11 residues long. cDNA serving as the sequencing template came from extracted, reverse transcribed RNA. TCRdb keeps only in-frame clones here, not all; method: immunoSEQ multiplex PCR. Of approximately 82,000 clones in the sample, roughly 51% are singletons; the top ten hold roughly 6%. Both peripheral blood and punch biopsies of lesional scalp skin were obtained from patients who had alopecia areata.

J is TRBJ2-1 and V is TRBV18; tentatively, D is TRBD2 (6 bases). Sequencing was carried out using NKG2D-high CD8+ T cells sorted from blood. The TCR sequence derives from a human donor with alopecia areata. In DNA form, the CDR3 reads TGTGCCAGCTCAACGGGAGAGGAGCAGTTCTTC. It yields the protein CASSTGEEQFF.